The next 22 T cell receptor beta chains were all read from a single sample in a study of T-cell memory formation after mild COVID-19. Each CDR3 protein is one row after TCRdb ran MiXCR on the 5' RACE reads. Of 500,000 to 650,000 distinct CDR3 sequences in the sample, roughly 21% were seen once. The sequencing sample was made of PBMCs or a T cell subset sorted from them (not recorded which). These receptors were collected from an adult woman who had mild COVID-19 (a few samples of this study predate the infection). Cell type and time point are not known.

The table lists this clonotype with a few counts. The CDR3 DNA follows: TGTGCCAGCTCAAGAAGACAGGGAAGGACTAGCACAGATACGCAGTATTTT. Translation gives CASSRRQGRTSTDTQYF. The chain uses TRBV18 and TRBJ2-3; 7 bases are a match to TRBD1. V trimming: 5 bases; J trimming: 0 bases; junction bases outside the gene matches: 11. From germline, CDR1 is KGHSH and CDR2 LQKENI. The CDR3 is 17 amino acids.

The chain has TRBV7-2 and TRBJ1-6; the match to TRBD1 covers 12 bases. The germline gives CDR1 SGHTA, CDR2 FQGNSA. This CDR3 is built from 15 residues. V shed 5 bases, J shed 8 bases, and the junction held 4 bases outside the gene matches. CDR3 residues: CASSRDRGPDSPLHF. CDR3 DNA sequence: TGTGCCAGCAGCCGGGACAGGGGGCCGGATTCACCCCTCCACTTT.

The gene calls are TRBV6-5 and TRBJ1-1; no clear D gene. The ends were cut back, 2 bases at V and 6 bases at J, with 13 bases in the middle. Looked up from germline, CDR1 is MNHEY and CDR2 is SVGAGI. This CDR3 has 14 amino acids. CDR3 loop: CASSYRQDGAEAFF. The CDR3 DNA reads TGTGCCAGCAGTTACAGGCAGGACGGCGCTGAAGCTTTCTTT.

The rearrangement uses TRBV5-1 and TRBJ1-1; no firm D call. The germline V and J ends were trimmed by 0 bases and 0 bases, with 9 bases remaining between them. CDR3 length: 15 residues. Germline values: CDR1 SGHRS, CDR2 YFSETQ. As DNA, the CDR3 is TGCGCCAGCAGCTTGGGGACGGCTATGAACACTGAAGCTTTCTTT. Its protein is CASSLGTAMNTEAFF.

The V gene is TRBV9, the J gene TRBJ1-4, with no clear D. CDR3 length equals 13 residues. Germline V CDR1 and CDR2: SGDLS, YYNGEE. Trimming stripped 5 bases from V and 8 bases from J, with 13 bases between. The CDR3 DNA reads TGTGCCAGCAGTGATGGGGTACGGGAAAAACTGTTTTTT. Translated: CASSDGVREKLFF.

The chain is built from TRBV20-1 and TRBJ2-1, with 9 nucleotides matching TRBD2. V lost 5 bases, J lost 0 bases, and 14 bases stayed unmatched. CDR3 length equals 18 residues. The germline V gene encodes CDR1 DFQATT and CDR2 SNEGSKA (reference sequence). The CDR3 bases are TGCAGTGCTGTGAGTCTCGGTAGCGGGGGAAACTCCTACAATGAGCAGTTCTTC. It translates to CSAVSLGSGGNSYNEQFF.

This chain joins TRBV20-1 and TRBJ2-7; D remains unclear. Between the trimmed V and J ends, which lost 1 base and 0 bases, there was a span of 10 bases. The CDR3 covers 14 residues. The germline V gene encodes CDR1 DFQATT and CDR2 SNEGSKA (reference sequence). The CDR3 region is CSARVPSSSYEQYF. CDR3 sequence (DNA): TGCAGTGCTAGAGTCCCCAGTAGCTCCTACGAGCAGTACTTC.

There are a few counts of this clonotype. The chain uses TRBV4-1 and TRBJ2-6; D is undetermined. The ends were cut back, 7 bases at V and 4 bases at J, with 11 bases in the middle. CDR3 length: 14 amino acids. Germline V gene data show CDR1 as MGHRA and CDR2 as YSYEKL. The CDR3: CASNLQGGANVLTF. As DNA, the CDR3 is TGCGCCAGCAACCTACAAGGAGGGGCCAACGTCCTGACTTTC.

This clonotype has just a few counts. The chain joins TRBV29-1 to TRBJ1-1, with D possibly being TRBD1 (6 bases). Trimming cost V 3 bases and J 0 bases, with 20 bases left between them. Germline V gene lookup returns CDR1 SQVTM and CDR2 ANQGSEA. This CDR3 spans 17 amino acids. Here the CDR3 DNA reads TGCAGCGTTGACGGGGCCTCAGGGGCTGGGGTGAACACTGAAGCTTTCTTT. It is translated as CSVDGASGAGVNTEAFF.

The J gene is TRBJ1-5, the V gene TRBV24-1; D is ambiguous. CDR3 size: 14 residues. V was trimmed by 3 bases and J by 2 bases, leaving 7 bases between them. Germline lookup yields CDR1 KGHDR and CDR2 SFDVKD. This CDR3 is CATSDAIGNQPQHF. The CDR3 DNA sequence: TGTGCCACCAGTGATGCCATTGGCAATCAGCCCCAGCATTTT.

There are a few counts of this clonotype. This sequence joins TRBV20-1 and TRBJ2-7, with a tentative D call TRBD1 (6 bases). Trimming stripped 6 bases from V and 6 bases from J, with 18 bases between. This CDR3 spans 13 amino acids. Germline assignment: CDR1 DFQATT and CDR2 SNEGSKA (reference sequence). Here the CDR3 reads CSAAPGVEGEQYF. The CDR3 nucleotides read TGCAGTGCCGCCCCAGGGGTGGAAGGCGAGCAGTACTTC.

V and J are TRBV7-8 and TRBJ2-7; the D call may be TRBD1 or TRBD2 (6 bases each). Trimming took off 5 bases at V and 5 bases at J, with 19 bases between the two ends. Looked up from germline, CDR1 is SGHVS and CDR2 is FQNEAQ. The CDR3 is made up of 15 amino acids. In nucleotides, the CDR3 is TGTGCCAGCAGCGAAGAGAAAGGAGGGGGAGACGAGCAGTACTTC. Translated: CASSEEKGGGDEQYF. Full variable domain (outside the CDR3, taken from reference TRBV7-8 and TRBJ2-7): GAGVSQSPRYKVAKRGQDVALRCDPISGHVSLFWYQQALGQGPEFLTYFQNEAQLDKSGLPSDRFFAERPEGSVSTLKIQRTQQEDSAVYLCASSEEKGGGDEQYFGPGTRLTVT.

The sample holds a few counts of this clonotype. This chain connects TRBV24-1 to TRBJ2-3; D is tentatively TRBD1 or TRBD2 (5 bases each). The CDR3 runs 15 residues. Trimming removed 4 bases from V and 1 base from J, with 11 bases in between. The V gene's germline CDR1 is KGHDR and CDR2 SFDVKD. For the CDR3, the DNA is TGTGCCACCAGTGAGGGACCCGAGCGCACAGATACGCAGTATTTT. Its protein product is CATSEGPERTDTQYF.

This clonotype was seen more than once but under ten times. The chain employs TRBV20-1 and TRBJ1-2; D is unresolved. Trimming removed 4 bases from V and 4 bases from J, with 13 bases in between. The CDR3 extends over 13 amino acids. Germline V gene data show CDR1 as DFQATT and CDR2 as SNEGSKA (reference sequence). CDR3 amino acids: CSATAMESYGYTF. The DNA of the CDR3 is TGCAGTGCTACCGCGATGGAAAGCTATGGCTACACCTTC.

The CDR3 sequence is CAWSVPGTGVSPLHF. CDR3 coding DNA: TGTGCCTGGAGTGTACCCGGGACAGGGGTCTCACCCCTCCACTTT. This chain links TRBV30 with TRBJ1-6, with 10 bases identical to TRBD1. Germline CDR1 and CDR2: GTSNPN and SVGIG (reference sequence). There are 15 residues in the CDR3. Trimming took 0 bases from V and 10 from J; bases not matched to a gene: 6.

This clonotype has just a few counts. This chain uses TRBV7-7 with TRBJ2-5; D ambiguous. There are 14 residues in the CDR3. Germline-derived CDR1 and CDR2 are SSHAT and FNYEAQ (reference sequence). The ends were cut back, 1 base at V and 5 bases at J, with 11 bases in the middle. The CDR3 DNA follows: TGTGCCAGCAGCTTAGGGCCGTACGGGGAGACCCAGTACTTC. Translated, it gives CASSLGPYGETQYF.

This clonotype came up a few times. The V and J genes are TRBV20-1 and TRBJ2-7; D uncertain. CDR1 is DFQATT and CDR2 is SNEGSKA in the germline V gene (reference sequence). The CDR3 is 10 residues long. V was cut by 7 bases and J by 5 bases, with 9 bases left in between. CDR3 bases: TGCAGTGTGGGCAGCCACGAGCAGTACTTC. This sequence encodes CSVGSHEQYF.

The chain employs TRBV5-6 and TRBJ1-5, with 7 bases aligning to TRBD1. Trimming at V came to 3 bases and at J to 7 bases, leaving 10 bases not matched to a gene. Germline-derived CDR1 and CDR2 are SGHDT and YYEEEE. There are 15 residues in the CDR3. The CDR3 sequence: CASSSWRGRGQPQHF. CDR3 DNA sequence: TGTGCCAGCAGCTCCTGGAGGGGGCGGGGACAGCCCCAGCATTTT.

The V call is TRBV7-9, the J call TRBJ2-2, with D unresolved. The V end was cut by 6 bases, the J end by 4 bases, with 6 bases between. The CDR3 runs 12 residues. Germline V gene data show CDR1 as SEHNR and CDR2 as FQNEAQ (reference sequence). Written as DNA, the CDR3 is TGTGCCAGCAGACATTCCACCGGGGAGCTGTTTTTT. Protein: CASRHSTGELFF.

This chain uses TRBV5-1 with TRBJ2-7, with D tentatively TRBD1 (5 bases). V was trimmed by 4 bases and J by 2 bases, leaving 19 bases between them. The CDR3 contains 16 residues. Germline loops: CDR1 SGHRS, CDR2 YFSETQ. The CDR3 nucleotides are TGCGCCAGCAGCCCGGGTGGGGCAGGGATCACCTACGAGCAGTACTTC. This encodes CASSPGGAGITYEQYF.

This clonotype came up a few times. This chain connects TRBV19 to TRBJ2-7; a weak D match, TRBD1 (6 bases). The CDR3 runs 15 residues. Germline values: CDR1 LNHDA, CDR2 SQIVND (reference sequence). Trimming cost V 4 bases and J 3 bases, with 16 bases left between them. The chain's CDR3 is CASSTPRGQLYEQYF. CDR3 nucleotide sequence: TGTGCCAGTAGTACCCCCAGGGGACAACTCTACGAGCAGTACTTC.

This clonotype showed up just a few times. The chain employs TRBV5-1 and TRBJ2-3; weak D call: TRBD2 (5 bases). Germline CDR1 and CDR2: SGHRS and YFSETQ. V was pared by 7 bases and J by 4 bases, with 22 bases between. CDR3 size: 16 residues. This CDR3 is CASHPGGSTFADTQYF. CDR3 nucleotide sequence: TGCGCCAGCCACCCCGGAGGTAGCACATTTGCAGATACGCAGTATTTT.